The source of this TCR beta chain is a study of long-term antiretroviral therapy in people with HIV. Samples were assayed with immunoSEQ v3.0 at survey level. Here immunoSEQ multiplex PCR was the method, and the copy in TCRdb shows in-frame clones only, minus some. The sample records 20,000 to 25,000 clones, roughly 80% being singletons. The V gene's germline CDR1 is SGHAT and CDR2 FQNNGV. V was pared by 3 bases and J by 7 bases, with 10 bases between. This CDR3 is built from 13 residues. The chain has TRBV11-2 and TRBJ2-1; weak D call: TRBD1 (5 bases). The specimen comprised unsorted PBMCs, sampled 0.7 years before starting antiretroviral therapy. The clonotype was recovered from a man aged 30-40 years with HIV. The chain's CDR3 is CASSFDSLNEQFF. The CDR3 bases are TGTGCCAGCAGCTTTGACAGTCTGAATGAGCAGTTCTTC.